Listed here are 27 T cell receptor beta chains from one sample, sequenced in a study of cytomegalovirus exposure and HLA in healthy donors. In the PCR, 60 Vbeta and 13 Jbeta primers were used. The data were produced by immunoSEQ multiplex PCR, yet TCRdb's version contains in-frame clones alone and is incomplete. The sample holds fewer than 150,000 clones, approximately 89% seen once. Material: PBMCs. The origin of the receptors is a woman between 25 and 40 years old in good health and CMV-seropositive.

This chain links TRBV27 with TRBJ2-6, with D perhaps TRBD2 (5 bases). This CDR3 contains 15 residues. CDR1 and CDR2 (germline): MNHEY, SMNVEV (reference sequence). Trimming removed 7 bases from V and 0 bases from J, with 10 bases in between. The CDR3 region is CASKFRDSGANVLTF. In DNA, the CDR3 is TGTGCCAGCAAATTCCGGGACTCTGGGGCCAACGTCCTGACTTTC.

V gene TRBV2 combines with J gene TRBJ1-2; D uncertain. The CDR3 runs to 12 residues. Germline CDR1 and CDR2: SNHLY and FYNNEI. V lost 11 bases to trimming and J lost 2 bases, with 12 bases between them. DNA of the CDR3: TGTGCCGGTAGATGGGAGAACTATGGCTACACCTTC. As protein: CAGRWENYGYTF.

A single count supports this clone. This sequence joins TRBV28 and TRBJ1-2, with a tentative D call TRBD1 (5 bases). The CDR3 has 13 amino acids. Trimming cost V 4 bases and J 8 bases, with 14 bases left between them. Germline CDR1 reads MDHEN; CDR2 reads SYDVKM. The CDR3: CASSSLAPGGYTF. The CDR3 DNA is TGTGCCAGCAGTTCCCTCGCGCCAGGGGGCTACACCTTC.

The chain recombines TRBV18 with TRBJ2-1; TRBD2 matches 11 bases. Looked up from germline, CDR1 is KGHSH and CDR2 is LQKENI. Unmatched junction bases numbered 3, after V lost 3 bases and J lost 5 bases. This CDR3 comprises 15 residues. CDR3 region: CASSPLAGGHNEQFF. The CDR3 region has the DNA TGTGCCAGCTCACCCCTAGCGGGAGGTCACAATGAGCAGTTCTTC.

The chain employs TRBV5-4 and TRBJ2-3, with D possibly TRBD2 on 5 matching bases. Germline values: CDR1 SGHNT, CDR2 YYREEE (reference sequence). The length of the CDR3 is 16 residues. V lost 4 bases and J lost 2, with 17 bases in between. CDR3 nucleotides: TGTGCCAGCAGCCCGGCGGGCAGAACTAACACAGATACGCAGTATTTT. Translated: CASSPAGRTNTDTQYF.

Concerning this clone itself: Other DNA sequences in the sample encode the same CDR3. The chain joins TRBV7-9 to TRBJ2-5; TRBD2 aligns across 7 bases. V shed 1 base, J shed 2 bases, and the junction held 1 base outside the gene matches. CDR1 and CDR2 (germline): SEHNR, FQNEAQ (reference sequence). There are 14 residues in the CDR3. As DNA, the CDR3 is TGTGCCAGCAGCTTAGAAGCGGGGCAAGAGACCCAGTACTTC. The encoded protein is CASSLEAGQETQYF.

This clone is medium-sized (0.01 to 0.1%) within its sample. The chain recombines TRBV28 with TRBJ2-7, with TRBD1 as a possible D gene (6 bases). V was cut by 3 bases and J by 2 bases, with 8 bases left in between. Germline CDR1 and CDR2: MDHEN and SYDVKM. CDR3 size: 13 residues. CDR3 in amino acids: CASSLGHPYEQYF. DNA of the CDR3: TGTGCCAGCAGTTTGGGACACCCCTACGAGCAGTACTTC.

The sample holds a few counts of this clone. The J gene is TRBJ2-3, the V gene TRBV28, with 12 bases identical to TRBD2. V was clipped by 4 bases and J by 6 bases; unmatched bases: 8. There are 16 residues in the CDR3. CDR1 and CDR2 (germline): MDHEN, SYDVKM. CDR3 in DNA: TGTGCCAGCAGTTCGGGACTAGCGGGCCCTCCGGATACGCAGTATTTT. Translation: CASSSGLAGPPDTQYF.

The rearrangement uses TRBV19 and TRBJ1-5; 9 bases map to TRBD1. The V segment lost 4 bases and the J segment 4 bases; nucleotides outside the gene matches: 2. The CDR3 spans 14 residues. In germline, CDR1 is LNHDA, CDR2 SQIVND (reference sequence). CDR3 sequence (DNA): TGTGCCAGTAGTAGGACAGGGGAAAATCAGCCCCAGCATTTT. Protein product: CASSRTGENQPQHF.

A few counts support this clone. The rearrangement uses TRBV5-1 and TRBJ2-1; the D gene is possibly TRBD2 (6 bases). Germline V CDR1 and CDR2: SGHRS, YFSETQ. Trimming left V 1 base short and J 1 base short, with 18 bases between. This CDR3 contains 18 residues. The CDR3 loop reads CASSLRVVGRDSYNEQFF. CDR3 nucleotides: TGCGCCAGCAGCTTGAGGGTGGTCGGGCGGGATTCCTACAATGAGCAGTTCTTC.

The CDR3 here is CASSTGLGSLGETQYF. DNA of the CDR3: TGTGCCAGCAGTACCGGACTCGGGAGTCTCGGAGAGACCCAGTACTTC. V is TRBV28 and J is TRBJ2-5, with D perhaps TRBD2 (6 bases). The ends were cut back, 5 bases at V and 4 bases at J, with 20 bases in the middle. The CDR3 is 16 residues long. Germline V gives CDR1 MDHEN, CDR2 SYDVKM. Variable domain in full (rest from reference TRBV28 and TRBJ2-5): DVKVTQSSRYLVKRTGEKVFLECVQDMDHENMFWYRQDPGLGLRLIYFSYDVKMKEKGDIPEGYSVSREKKERFSLILESASTNQTSMYLCASSTGLGSLGETQYFGPGTRLLVL.

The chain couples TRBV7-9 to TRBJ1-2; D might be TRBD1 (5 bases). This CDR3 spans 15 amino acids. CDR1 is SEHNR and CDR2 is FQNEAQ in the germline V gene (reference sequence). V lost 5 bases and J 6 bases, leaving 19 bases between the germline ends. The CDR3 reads CASSTVGAGWDGYTF. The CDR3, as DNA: TGTGCCAGCAGCACCGTAGGCGCAGGGTGGGATGGCTACACCTTC.

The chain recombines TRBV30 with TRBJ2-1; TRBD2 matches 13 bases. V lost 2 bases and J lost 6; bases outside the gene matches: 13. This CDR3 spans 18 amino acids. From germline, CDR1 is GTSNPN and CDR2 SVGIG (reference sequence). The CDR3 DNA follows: TGTGCCTGGAGTCCCCTCCCCGCCGGGACTAGCGGGACCAATGAGCAGTTCTTC. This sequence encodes CAWSPLPAGTSGTNEQFF.

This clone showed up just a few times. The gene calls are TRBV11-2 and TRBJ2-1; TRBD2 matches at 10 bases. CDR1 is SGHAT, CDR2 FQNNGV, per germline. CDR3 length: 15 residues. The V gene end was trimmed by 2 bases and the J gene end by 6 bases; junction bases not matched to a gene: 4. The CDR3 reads CASSLRTSGRNEQFF. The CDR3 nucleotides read TGTGCCAGCAGCTTAAGGACTAGCGGACGCAATGAGCAGTTCTTC.

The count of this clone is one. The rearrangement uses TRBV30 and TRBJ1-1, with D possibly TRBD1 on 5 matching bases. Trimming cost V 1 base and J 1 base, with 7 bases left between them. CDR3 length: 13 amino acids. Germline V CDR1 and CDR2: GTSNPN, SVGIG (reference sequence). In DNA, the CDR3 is TGTGCCTGGAGTGGCGGGACGAACACTGAAGCTTTCTTT. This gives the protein CAWSGGTNTEAFF.

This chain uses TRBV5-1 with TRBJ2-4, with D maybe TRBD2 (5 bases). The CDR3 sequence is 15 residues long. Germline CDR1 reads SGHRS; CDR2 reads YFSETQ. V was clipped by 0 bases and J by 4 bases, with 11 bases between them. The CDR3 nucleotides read TGCGCCAGCAGCTTGGGAGCTCCGGGGAAAAACATTCAGTACTTC. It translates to CASSLGAPGKNIQYF.

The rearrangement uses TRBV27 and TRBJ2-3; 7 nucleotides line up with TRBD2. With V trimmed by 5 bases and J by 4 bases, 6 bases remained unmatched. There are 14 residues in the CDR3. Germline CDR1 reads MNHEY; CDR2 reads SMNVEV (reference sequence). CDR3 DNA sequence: TGTGCCAGCAGTCCCCCGGGACTACCAGATACGCAGTATTTT. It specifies CASSPPGLPDTQYF.

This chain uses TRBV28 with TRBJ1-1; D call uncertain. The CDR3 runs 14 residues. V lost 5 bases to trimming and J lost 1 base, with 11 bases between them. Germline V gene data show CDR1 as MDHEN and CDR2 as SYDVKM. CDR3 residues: CASSTTAPNTEAFF. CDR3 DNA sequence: TGTGCCAGCAGTACTACCGCGCCGAACACTGAAGCTTTCTTT.

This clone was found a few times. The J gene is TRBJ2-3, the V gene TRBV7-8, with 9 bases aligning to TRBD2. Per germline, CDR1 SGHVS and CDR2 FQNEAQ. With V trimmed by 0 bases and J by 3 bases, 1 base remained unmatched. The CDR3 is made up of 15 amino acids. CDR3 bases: TGTGCCAGCAGCTTAGCGGCGGGGGGGACAGATACGCAGTATTTT. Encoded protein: CASSLAAGGTDTQYF.

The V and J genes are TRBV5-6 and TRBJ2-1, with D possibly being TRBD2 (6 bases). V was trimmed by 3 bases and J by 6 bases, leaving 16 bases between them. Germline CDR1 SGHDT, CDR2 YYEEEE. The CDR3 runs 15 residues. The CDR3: CASSYNTGVSNEQFF. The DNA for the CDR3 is TGTGCCAGCAGCTACAACACGGGGGTGAGCAATGAGCAGTTCTTC.

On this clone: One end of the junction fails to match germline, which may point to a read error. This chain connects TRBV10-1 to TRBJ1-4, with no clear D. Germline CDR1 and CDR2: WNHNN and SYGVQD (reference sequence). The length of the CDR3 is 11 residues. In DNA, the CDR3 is TGCGCCAGCAGTGACCCACCGGGTCATGCTTTT. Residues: CASSDPPGHAF.

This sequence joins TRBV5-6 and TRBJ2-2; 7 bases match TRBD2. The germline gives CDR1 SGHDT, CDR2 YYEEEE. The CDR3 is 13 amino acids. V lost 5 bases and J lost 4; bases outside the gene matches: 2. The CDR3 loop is CASRSGVTGELFF. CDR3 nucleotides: TGTGCCAGCAGAAGCGGGGTCACCGGGGAGCTGTTTTTT.

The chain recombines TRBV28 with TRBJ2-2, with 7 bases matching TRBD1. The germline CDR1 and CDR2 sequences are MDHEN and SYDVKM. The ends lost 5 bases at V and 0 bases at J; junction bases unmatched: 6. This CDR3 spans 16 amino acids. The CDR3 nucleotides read TGTGCCAGCAGTCCCCTAGGGACAGCGAACACCGGGGAGCTGTTTTTT. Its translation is CASSPLGTANTGELFF. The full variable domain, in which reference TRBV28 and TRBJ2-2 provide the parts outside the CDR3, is DVKVTQSSRYLVKRTGEKVFLECVQDMDHENMFWYRQDPGLGLRLIYFSYDVKMKEKGDIPEGYSVSREKKERFSLILESASTNQTSMYLCASSPLGTANTGELFFGEGSRLTVL.

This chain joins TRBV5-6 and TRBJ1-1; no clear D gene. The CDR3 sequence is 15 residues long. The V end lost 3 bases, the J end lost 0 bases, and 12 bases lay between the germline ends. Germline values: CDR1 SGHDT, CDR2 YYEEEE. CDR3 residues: CASSSYRLLNTEAFF. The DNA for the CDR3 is TGTGCCAGCAGCTCCTACCGACTGTTGAACACTGAAGCTTTCTTT.

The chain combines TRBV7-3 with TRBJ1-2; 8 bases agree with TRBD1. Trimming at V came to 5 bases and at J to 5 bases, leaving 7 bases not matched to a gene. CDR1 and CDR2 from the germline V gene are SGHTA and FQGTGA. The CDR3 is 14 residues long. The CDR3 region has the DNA TGTGCCAGCAGCCCTGGACAGGGCCCATATGGCTACACCTTC. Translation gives CASSPGQGPYGYTF.

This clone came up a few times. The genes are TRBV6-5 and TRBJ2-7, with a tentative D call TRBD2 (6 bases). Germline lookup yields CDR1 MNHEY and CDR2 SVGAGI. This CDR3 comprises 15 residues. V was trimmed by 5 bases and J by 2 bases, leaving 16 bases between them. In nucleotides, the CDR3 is TGTGCCAGCAGTCCCGCAGCGGAGGGAACCTACGAGCAGTACTTC. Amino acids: CASSPAAEGTYEQYF.

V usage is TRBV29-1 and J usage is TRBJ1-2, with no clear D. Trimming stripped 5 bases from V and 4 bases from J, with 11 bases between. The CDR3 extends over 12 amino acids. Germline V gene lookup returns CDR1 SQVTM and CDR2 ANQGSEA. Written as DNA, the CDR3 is TGCAGCGTTTCGAGCGCCAGCTATGGCTACACCTTC. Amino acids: CSVSSASYGYTF.